The 8 T cell receptor beta chains below come from one sample, sequenced in a study of CD8 T cells in ankylosing spondylitis. Via MiXCR, TCRdb re-called the 5' RACE reads, giving one row per CDR3 protein. The table includes 200,000 to 250,000 distinct CDR3 sequences, 25% to 30% detected once. Sequencing was done on a sample of blood, either unsorted or a sorted T cell fraction (not recorded which). These receptors originate from a male donor with ankylosing spondylitis or in good health (not recorded which).

At least ten counts were recorded for this clonotype. The chain carries TRBV2 and TRBJ2-3; 9 bases are shared with TRBD2. Germline values: CDR1 SNHLY, CDR2 FYNNEI. CDR3 length: 16 amino acids. V gave up 6 bases and J gave up 0 bases; unmatched junction bases: 7. This chain's CDR3 is CASSAGTSPSTDTQYF. The CDR3 nucleotides are TGTGCCAGCAGCGCAGGGACTAGCCCTAGCACAGATACGCAGTATTTT.

This chain joins TRBV12-3 or TRBV12-4 and TRBJ2-7; 7 bases map to TRBD1. The CDR3 is made up of 14 amino acids. Trimming took 5 bases from V and 2 from J; bases not matched to a gene: 6. CDR3 sequence (DNA): TGTGCCAGCAGTGGGGACAGCATCCCCTACGAGCAGTACTTC. Protein product: CASSGDSIPYEQYF.

This clonotype was counted only a few times. The CDR3 region has the DNA TGTGCCAGCAGTGAGGACGGCTACGAGCAGTACTTC. It encodes CASSEDGYEQYF. The chain employs TRBV6-1 and TRBJ2-7; the D is unclear. The length of the CDR3 is 12 residues. CDR1 and CDR2 from the germline V gene are MNHNS and SASEGT. Trimming took off 3 bases at V and 3 bases at J, with 6 bases between the two ends.

The V and J genes are TRBV28 and TRBJ1-1; 8 nucleotides align to TRBD1. This CDR3 spans 13 amino acids. Germline-derived CDR1 and CDR2 are MDHEN and SYDVKM. The J segment lost 5 bases and the V segment lost 7 bases, leaving 6 bases of the junction unmatched. The CDR3 DNA reads TGTGCCAGCACTAACAGGGGGAGGACTGAAGCTTTCTTT. Translation: CASTNRGRTEAFF.

The rearrangement links TRBV12-3 or TRBV12-4 to TRBJ2-1; the D is unclear. The CDR3 has 12 amino acids. Trimming shortened V by 6 bases and J by 10 bases, and 13 bases separated the two germline ends. This CDR3 reads CASSSPTAEQFF. CDR3 sequence (DNA): TGTGCCAGCAGCTCCCCCACAGCGGAGCAGTTCTTC.

This clonotype was found a few times. The V and J genes are TRBV20-1 and TRBJ2-5; D gene unclear. Trimming took off 2 bases at V and 5 bases at J, with 9 bases between the two ends. The length of the CDR3 is 12 residues. Germline values: CDR1 DFQATT, CDR2 SNEGSKA (reference sequence). The CDR3 is CSARWLDETQYF. The CDR3 DNA reads as TGCAGTGCTAGATGGCTAGATGAGACCCAGTACTTC.

This clonotype showed up many times. The chain recombines TRBV20-1 with TRBJ2-2, with 10 bases identical to TRBD2. Per the germline V gene, CDR1 is DFQATT and CDR2 is SNEGSKA (reference sequence). After removal of 4 bases from V and 6 bases from J, the junction contained 8 bases not matched to a gene. This CDR3 is built from 15 residues. CDR3 protein: CSAMPLAGAAGELFF. CDR3 bases: TGCAGTGCTATGCCCCTAGCGGGAGCGGCCGGGGAGCTGTTTTTT.

J is TRBJ1-2 and V is TRBV5-4, with 7 bases lining up with TRBD1. The V gene's germline CDR1 is SGHNT and CDR2 YYREEE (reference sequence). With V trimmed by 2 bases and J by 0 bases, 13 bases remained unmatched. This CDR3 comprises 18 residues. The CDR3 sequence is CASSLQGINRGANYGYTF. The CDR3 DNA follows: TGTGCCAGCAGCTTACAGGGGATCAACCGGGGAGCTAACTATGGCTACACCTTC.